This entry features one T cell receptor (beta chain) sequence. Treatment given: randomized to nivolumab then ipilimumab (arm A) or the reverse (arm B). Sequencing was performed with immunoSEQ multiplex PCR; in TCRdb, only in-frame clones are kept and a portion is missing. The sample has about 21,000 clones; approximately 30% are singletons. These data are taken from a study of sequential checkpoint blockade in melanoma. As for the study in general: First-line arms were nivolumab then ipilimumab, or the reverse, randomized 1:1. DNA from some 84 pretreatment tumor samples underwent TCRβ immunosequencing. Each arm's sequence ended with maintenance nivolumab.

Losses at the gene ends were 3 bases for V and 0 bases for J; bases not matched to a gene: 5. In germline, CDR1 is LNHDA, CDR2 SQIVND (reference sequence). The CDR3 consists of 16 residues. This receptor was obtained from a human donor with melanoma. The sample was tumor tissue (inferred from file names), taken from a patient given nivolumab and ipilimumab in sequence. The chain has TRBV19 and TRBJ1-5; 7 nucleotides match TRBD1. The CDR3 DNA reads TGTGCCAGTAGTATCGGGACAGACTCTAGCAATCAGCCCCAGCATTTT. Translated: CASSIGTDSSNQPQHF.